This T cell receptor beta chain was recorded in a study of cytomegalovirus exposure and HLA in healthy donors. Broader study findings: Later analysis reportedly placed an Asian-associated ancestry cluster below the roughly 700-donor mean in N-insertions. Specific recognition of CMV antigens was confirmed in vitro for a few chains (all CMV-associated). A later analysis showed HLA-associated TCR beta chains outstripping equally common others in clonal expansion.

As for this clone: What it binds is not known.

PCR employed 60 Vbeta and 13 Jbeta primers. This table comes from immunoSEQ multiplex PCR, and its TCRdb copy is limited to in-frame clones, with some not included. Among some 210,000 clones listed, 87% were seen once. The sequence came from a young man in good health and CMV-seronegative. Sequencing was done on a sample of PBMCs.

CDR3 sequence: CASSFGDPAGLETQYF. The CDR3, as DNA: TGTGCCAGCAGCTTTGGGGACCCAGCGGGTCTGGAGACCCAGTACTTC. The chain carries TRBV11-2 and TRBJ2-5; D may be TRBD2 (6 bases). The CDR3 extends over 16 amino acids. The germline gives CDR1 SGHAT, CDR2 FQNNGV. Trimming pared 3 bases from V and 5 bases from J, leaving 19 bases between. Combining the CDR3 with reference TRBV11-2 and TRBJ2-5 gives the whole variable domain EAGVAQSPRYKIIEKRQSVAFWCNPISGHATLYWYQQILGQGPKLLIQFQNNGVVDDSQLPKDRFSAERLKGVDSTLKIQPAKLEDSAVYLCASSFGDPAGLETQYFGPGTRLLVL.